The clone carrying this T cell receptor (beta chain) was seen many times. The antigen is unknown. The data were taken from a study of early T cells in non-severe SARS-CoV-2 infection. The wider study: The authors sequenced bulk RNA from unsorted whole blood, leaving chains unpaired.

Study-level results: The matching step, a VDJdb search, favored anti-spike CD8 responses and missed private and CD4 specificities.

Unique molecular identifier tags were affixed to discrete cDNA molecules. In TCRdb, the 5' RACE reads were re-called with MiXCR into one record per CDR3 protein. The sample includes 20,000 to 25,000 distinct CDR3 sequences, 4% to 5.5% of them seen just once. Germline loops: CDR1 LNHDA, CDR2 SQIVND (reference sequence). V shed 9 bases, J shed 5 bases, and the junction held 12 bases outside the gene matches. The CDR3 extends over 15 amino acids. This clonotype was obtained from an adult who was a healthcare worker with PCR-confirmed SARS-CoV-2 infection or an uninfected control (not recorded which). This chain joins TRBV19 and TRBJ1-4; 7 bases are shared with TRBD1. Sequenced: whole blood. Here the CDR3 DNA reads TGTGCCAGACCCTCCGGGACAGAACCCAATGAAAAACTGTTTTTT. It yields the protein CARPSGTEPNEKLFF. Variable domain in full (rest from reference TRBV19 and TRBJ1-4): DGGITQSPKYLFRKEGQNVTLSCEQNLNHDAMYWYRQDPGQGLRLIYYSQIVNDFQKGDIAEGYSVSREKKESFPLTVTSAQKNPTAFYLCARPSGTEPNEKLFFGSGTQLSVL.